This TCR beta chain is from a study of shared T cell receptors in the human thymus. This clone was seen more than once but under ten times. Sequenced by immunoSEQ multiplex PCR; TCRdb stores in-frame clones only, minus some. Of 600,000 to 900,000 clones in the sample, 70% to 90% were seen once. The V and J ends lost 7 bases and 3 bases respectively, with 22 bases between them. This CDR3 contains 17 residues. The germline gives CDR1 LNHDA, CDR2 SQIVND (reference sequence). This sample also appeared in a second study, on human thymus T cells. That source reports: Resections that were taken during corrective heart surgery supplied the thymus tissue.

The gene calls are TRBV19 and TRBJ2-1; unclear D gene. The clonotype originates from a girl under three years old with a congenital heart defect. The sample consisted of thymocytes. CDR3 amino acids: CASTPVPGRRDYNEQFF. As DNA, the CDR3 is TGTGCCAGTACCCCAGTCCCCGGCCGGAGAGACTACAATGAGCAGTTCTTC.